The rows below give T cell receptor beta chains drawn from one sample of a study of cytomegalovirus exposure and HLA in healthy donors. Here immunoSEQ multiplex PCR was the method, and the copy in TCRdb shows in-frame clones only, minus some. The sample contains 150,000 or so clones, almost 85% of which appear only once. Sequenced input: PBMCs. The source is a man aged 30 to 39 in good health and CMV-seropositive. Both conserved end residues are trimmed from each CDR3. Where a row states a size, it is once, few, many or the class of an expanded clone; other rows omit it.

clone_size,v_call,j_call,cdr3_aa
.,TRBV18,TRBJ2-3,ASSQDAGPTDTQY
.,TRBV5-1,TRBJ1-4,ASSTGTGDEKLF
.,TRBV6-5,TRBJ1-3,ASVRENTIY
.,TRBV28,TRBJ1-5,ASSTSPGYSNQPQH
.,TRBV7-8,TRBJ2-2,ASSPLAGVTGELF
.,TRBV5-1,TRBJ1-2,ASSPGGPGAGYGYT
once,TRBV2,TRBJ2-3,ASSSVGDTQY
.,TRBV7-6,TRBJ2-5,ASSSGAPETQY
.,TRBV21-1,TRBJ2-7,ASSKICGAYEQY
.,TRBV6-5,TRBJ2-7,ASKGQGAHEQY
.,TRBV6-1,TRBJ1-5,ASSVNRALHQPQH
.,TRBV6-6,TRBJ1-1,ASSTGTAEAF
.,TRBV6-6,TRBJ2-1,ASSYQESGLQNEQF
.,TRBV7-2,TRBJ2-1,ASSSLRDRVVNEQF
once,TRBV19,TRBJ1-4,ASSIAGGLEGSGKLF
.,TRBV7-9,TRBJ2-7,ASRQNGTRMAYEQY
.,TRBV6-1,TRBJ2-2,ASQRTGRTGELF
.,TRBV28,TRBJ1-1,ASSFSSPVRDREF
.,TRBV28,TRBJ1-2,ACRVETGGSDGYT
.,TRBV15,TRBJ2-3,ATSRDRGVNTQY
.,TRBV5-1,TRBJ2-3,ASRPGLARLDTQY
.,TRBV6-5,TRBJ2-3,ASSSSRGPGRY
.,TRBV27,TRBJ2-7,ASSSQGAYEQY
.,TRBV5-6,TRBJ2-2,ASSLRDRGQSGELF
.,TRBV5-4,TRBJ2-2,ASSQVAGENTGELF
.,TRBV28,TRBJ1-2,ASSFVDRGNGYT
.,TRBV5-1,TRBJ2-5,ASSLQVQETQY
.,TRBV19,TRBJ2-5,ASSLRGPRETQY
.,TRBV5-4,TRBJ2-7,ASRKGTSETYEQY
.,TRBV28,TRBJ2-2,ASSSGQNTGELF
.,TRBV5-1,TRBJ2-5,ASTRQGDGETQY
.,TRBV9,TRBJ2-1,ASSVDKLAGFNEQF
.,TRBV5-1,TRBJ1-2,ASSLLDRGYGYT
many,TRBV6-5,TRBJ2-7,ASSYSGREQY
few,TRBV5-1,TRBJ2-6,ASSRLQGFQHSGANVLT
.,TRBV5-1,TRBJ2-1,ASSQGGLAGGAYNEQF
.,TRBV4-2,TRBJ1-5,ASSQARNRGQPQH